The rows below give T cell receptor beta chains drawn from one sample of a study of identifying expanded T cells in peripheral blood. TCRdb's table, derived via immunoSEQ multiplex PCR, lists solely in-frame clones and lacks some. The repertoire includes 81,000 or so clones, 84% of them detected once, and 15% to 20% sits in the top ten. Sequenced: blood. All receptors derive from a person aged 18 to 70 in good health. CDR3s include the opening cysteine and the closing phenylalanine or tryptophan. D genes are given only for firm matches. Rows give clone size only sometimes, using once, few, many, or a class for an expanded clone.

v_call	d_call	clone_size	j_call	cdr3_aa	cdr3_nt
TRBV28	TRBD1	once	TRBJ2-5	CACAVPDRVETQYF	TGTGCCTGTGCCGTCCCGGACAGGGTGGAGACCCAGTACTTC
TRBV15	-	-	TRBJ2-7	CATSRGGAVIEQYF	TGTGCCACCAGCAGAGGGGGGGCGGTAATCGAGCAGTACTTC
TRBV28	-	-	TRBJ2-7	CASSLHSGSYEQYF	TGTGCCAGCAGTTTACACTCAGGCTCCTACGAGCAGTACTTC
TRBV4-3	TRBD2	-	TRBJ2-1	CASSQALGGREDNEQFF	TGCGCCAGCAGCCAAGCATTGGGCGGGAGGGAGGACAATGAGCAGTTCTTC
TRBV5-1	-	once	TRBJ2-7	CASSADKGYYEQYF	TGCGCCAGCAGCGCAGATAAAGGGTACTACGAGCAGTACTTC
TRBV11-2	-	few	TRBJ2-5	CASSSLGSEGETQYF	TGTGCCAGCAGCTCCCTTGGCAGCGAGGGTGAGACCCAGTACTTC
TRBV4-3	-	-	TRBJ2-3	CASSQDSWGSTDTQYF	TGCGCCAGCAGCCAAGATTCATGGGGTAGCACAGATACGCAGTATTTT
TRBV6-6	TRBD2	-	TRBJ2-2	CASKGGPDTGELFF	TGTGCCAGCAAGGGAGGGCCCGACACCGGGGAGCTGTTTTTT
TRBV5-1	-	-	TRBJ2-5	CASSLDLNQETQYF	TGCGCCAGCAGCTTGGATTTGAACCAAGAGACCCAGTACTTC
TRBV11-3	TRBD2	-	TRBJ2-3	CASSLGRLAGVDTQYF	TGTGCCAGCAGCTTGGGGAGACTAGCGGGAGTAGATACGCAGTATTTT
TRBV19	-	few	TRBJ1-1	CASSQQGSNTEAFF	TGTGCCAGTAGTCAACAGGGATCTAACACTGAAGCTTTCTTT
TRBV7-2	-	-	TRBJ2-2	CASSLMANTGELFF	TGTGCCAGCAGCTTAATGGCTAACACCGGGGAGCTGTTTTTT
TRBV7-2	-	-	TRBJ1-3	CASSLAMAIYF	TGTGCCAGCAGCTTAGCGATGGCCATATATTTT
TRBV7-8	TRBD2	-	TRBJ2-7	CASSRSQGAGVAGEQYF	TGTGCCAGCAGCCGCTCACAGGGAGCGGGAGTAGCAGGCGAGCAGTACTTC
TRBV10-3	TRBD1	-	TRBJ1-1	CAVPGQGGGEAFF	TGTGCCGTACCGGGACAGGGAGGTGGTGAAGCTTTCTTT
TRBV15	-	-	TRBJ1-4	CATSRDFQRDEKLFF	TGTGCCACCAGCAGAGATTTCCAGAGGGATGAAAAACTGTTTTTT
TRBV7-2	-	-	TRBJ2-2	CASSIGDWGANTGELFF	TGTGCCAGCAGCATAGGTGACTGGGGCGCGAACACCGGGGAGCTGTTTTTT
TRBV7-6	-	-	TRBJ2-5	CASSLWRETQYF	TGTGCCAGCAGCTTGTGGCGTGAGACCCAGTACTTC
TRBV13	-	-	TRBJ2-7	CASSFRHSYEQYF	TGTGCCAGCAGCTTCAGACACTCATACGAGCAGTACTTC
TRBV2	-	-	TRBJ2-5	CASEVAETQYF	TGTGCCAGCGAGGTTGCAGAGACCCAGTACTTC
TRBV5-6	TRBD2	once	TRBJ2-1	CASSWGLGSSYNEQFF	TGTGCCAGCAGCTGGGGACTAGGGAGCTCCTACAATGAGCAGTTCTTC
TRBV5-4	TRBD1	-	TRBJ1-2	CASSLGTGGWNYGYTF	TGTGCCAGCAGCCTAGGGACAGGGGGCTGGAACTATGGCTACACCTTC
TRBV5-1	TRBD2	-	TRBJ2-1	CASSLGLAANEQFF	TGCGCCAGCAGCCTCGGACTAGCGGCCAATGAGCAGTTCTTC
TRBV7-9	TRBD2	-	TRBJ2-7	CASSLAETSGSYEQYF	TGTGCCAGCAGCTTAGCGGAGACTAGCGGGAGCTACGAGCAGTACTTC
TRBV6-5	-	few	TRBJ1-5	CASSSTGQGNVQPQHF	TGTGCCAGCAGTTCCACAGGGCAGGGGAACGTTCAGCCCCAGCATTTT
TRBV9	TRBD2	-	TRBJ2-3	CASSGTSGVGITDTQYF	TGTGCCAGCAGCGGAACTAGCGGGGTAGGGATCACAGATACGCAGTATTTT
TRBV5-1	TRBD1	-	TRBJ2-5	CASSLMGTGGQETQYF	TGCGCCAGCAGCTTGATGGGGACAGGGGGGCAAGAGACCCAGTACTTC
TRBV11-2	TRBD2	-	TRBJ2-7	CASSLTSGFYEQYF	TGTGCCAGCAGCTTGACTAGCGGGTTTTACGAGCAGTACTTC
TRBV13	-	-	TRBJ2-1	CASSLEGQQFF	TGTGCCAGCAGCTTAGAGGGCCAGCAGTTCTTC
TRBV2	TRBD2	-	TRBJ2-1	CASSAGGRAQEQFF	TGTGCCAGCAGTGCCGGCGGGAGGGCCCAGGAGCAGTTCTTC
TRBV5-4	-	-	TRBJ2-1	CASSRGSNNNEQFF	TGTGCCAGCAGCCGCGGGTCAAATAACAATGAGCAGTTCTTC
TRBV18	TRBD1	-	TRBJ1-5	CASRGTGNNQPQHF	TGTGCCAGCCGCGGGACAGGGAACAATCAGCCCCAGCATTTT
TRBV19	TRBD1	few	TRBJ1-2	CASTTGGYGYTF	TGTGCCAGCACCACAGGGGGCTATGGCTACACCTTC
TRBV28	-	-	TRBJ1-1	CASSATGLRAMNTEAFF	TGTGCCAGCAGTGCGACAGGCCTCCGTGCTATGAACACTGAAGCTTTCTTT
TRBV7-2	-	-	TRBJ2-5	CASSSGTEAETQYF	TGTGCCAGCAGCTCCGGGACGGAGGCAGAGACCCAGTACTTC
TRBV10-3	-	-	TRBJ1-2	CAISPSMQGDYTF	TGTGCCATCAGTCCTAGTATGCAGGGTGACTACACCTTC
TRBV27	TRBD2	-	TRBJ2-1	CASSSLAGRQNEQFF	TGTGCCAGCAGTTCACTAGCGGGGAGGCAAAATGAGCAGTTCTTC
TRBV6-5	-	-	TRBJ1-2	CASSYGQGWAYGYTF	TGTGCCAGCAGTTACGGGCAGGGGTGGGCCTATGGCTACACCTTC
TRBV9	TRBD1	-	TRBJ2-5	CASSVTGGRETQYF	TGTGCCAGCAGCGTCACAGGGGGCAGGGAGACCCAGTACTTC
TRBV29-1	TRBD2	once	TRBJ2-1	CSTIEAGVPYNEQFF	TGCAGCACAATCGAGGCGGGAGTACCCTACAATGAGCAGTTCTTC
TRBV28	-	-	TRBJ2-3	CASSLAGSRTDTQYF	TGTGCCAGCAGTTTAGCGGGAAGTAGAACAGATACGCAGTATTTT
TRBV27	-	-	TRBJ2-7	CASSSTHNSYEQYF	TGTGCCAGCAGTTCGACACACAATTCCTACGAGCAGTACTTC
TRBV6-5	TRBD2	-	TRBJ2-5	CASSYSDGGETQYF	TGTGCCAGCAGTTACTCCGACGGGGGGGAGACCCAGTACTTC
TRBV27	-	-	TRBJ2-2	CASSFGPLGELFF	TGTGCCAGCAGTTTCGGGCCTCTAGGAGAGCTGTTTTTT
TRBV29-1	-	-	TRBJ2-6	CSVADSGANVLTF	TGCAGCGTGGCAGACTCTGGGGCCAACGTCCTGACTTTC